This T cell receptor beta chain was sequenced during a study of blood T cells in healthy people across ages. Points from the study as a whole: Higher diversity, along with more naive CD4+ cells, distinguished long-lived donors from aged donors.

This CDR3 has 13 residues. Trimming left V 6 bases short and J 7 bases short, with 15 bases between. Looked up from germline, CDR1 is MNHEY and CDR2 is SVGAGI. About this clonotype: Its antigen is undetermined.

A sample-barcoded 5' primer and a J-beta primer mix were used in a second PCR of about 7 to 12 cycles. Each CDR3 protein gets one entry after TCRdb re-called the 5' RACE reads with MiXCR. The sample comprises over a million distinct CDR3 sequences, approximately 59% of which are singletons, and roughly 6.3% rests with the top ten. V gene TRBV6-5 combines with J gene TRBJ1-2, with D unclear. The sample comprised blood. The receptor's source is a young man in good health. The CDR3 nucleotides are TGTGCCAGCAGAACAATAGGAGGATCTGGCTACACCTTC. Translated: CASRTIGGSGYTF.